These T cell receptor beta chains were read from a single sample in a study of T cell responses to AZD1222 COVID-19 vaccine. The table came from immunoSEQ multiplex PCR; TCRdb's copy has only in-frame clones and leaves some out. The table includes tens of thousands of clones, 89% detected once. The sequenced sample was peripheral blood, obtained 28 days after the second AZD1222 dose. These receptors were obtained from an adult who received the AZD1222 COVID-19 vaccine. CDR3s include the opening cysteine and the closing phenylalanine or tryptophan. The order of the fields is J gene, V gene, CDR3 protein.

J gene: TRBJ2-3
V gene: TRBV6-5
CDR3 protein: CASSGGQGRDTQYF

J gene: TRBJ2-2
V gene: TRBV7-9
CDR3 protein: CASSSTDPNTGELFF

J gene: TRBJ2-3
V gene: TRBV13
CDR3 protein: CASSSRTGGVVTDTQYF

J gene: TRBJ2-5
V gene: TRBV10-1
CDR3 protein: CASSEPGQETQYF

J gene: TRBJ1-1
V gene: TRBV9
CDR3 protein: CASSSGPLNTEAFF

J gene: TRBJ1-3
V gene: TRBV5-5
CDR3 protein: CASSLVGSSSGNTIYF

J gene: TRBJ2-1
V gene: TRBV10-2
CDR3 protein: CASSESIQETNYNEQFF

J gene: TRBJ2-1
V gene: TRBV5-1
CDR3 protein: CASSLGSAGIGDEQFF

J gene: TRBJ2-2
V gene: TRBV7-9
CDR3 protein: CASSFQAYSRKYTGELFF

J gene: TRBJ2-1
V gene: TRBV5-6
CDR3 protein: CASSWLPSGSDEQFF

J gene: TRBJ2-2
V gene: TRBV24-1
CDR3 protein: CATRGTGFDTGELFF

J gene: TRBJ2-1
V gene: TRBV29-1
CDR3 protein: CSVVGGPNEQFF

J gene: TRBJ2-6
V gene: TRBV21-1
CDR3 protein: CASSNVPDREPGANVLTF

J gene: TRBJ1-1
V gene: TRBV28
CDR3 protein: CASSFMGRSTEAFF

J gene: TRBJ1-2
V gene: TRBV24-1
CDR3 protein: CATSETGWEEGYTF

J gene: TRBJ1-5
V gene: TRBV6-5
CDR3 protein: CASRRTNQPQHF

J gene: TRBJ2-1
V gene: TRBV7-6
CDR3 protein: CASSLGLAGGPSYNEQFF

J gene: TRBJ2-7
V gene: TRBV19
CDR3 protein: CASSLFIWTSGRIHEQYF

J gene: TRBJ2-3
V gene: TRBV19
CDR3 protein: CASSIEGTHTDTQYF

J gene: TRBJ2-2
V gene: TRBV11-2
CDR3 protein: CASSPSPGGTTGELFF

J gene: TRBJ2-1
V gene: TRBV7-9
CDR3 protein: CASSLPRTGARSYNEQFF

J gene: TRBJ2-7
V gene: TRBV2
CDR3 protein: CASSGDRGLHEQYF

J gene: TRBJ1-1
V gene: TRBV5-4
CDR3 protein: CASSLQDRGRPEAFF

J gene: TRBJ1-1
V gene: TRBV4-2
CDR3 protein: CASSQASGIRTEAFF

J gene: TRBJ2-3
V gene: TRBV3-1/TRBV3-2
CDR3 protein: CASSPVGTDTQYF

J gene: TRBJ2-1
V gene: TRBV7-2
CDR3 protein: CASSYSGDPYNEQFF

J gene: TRBJ2-7
V gene: TRBV5-1
CDR3 protein: CASSLPSGGEQYF

J gene: TRBJ2-6
V gene: TRBV27
CDR3 protein: CATKNSYESSGANVLTF

J gene: TRBJ1-2
V gene: TRBV9
CDR3 protein: CASRGRNYGYTF

J gene: TRBJ1-2
V gene: TRBV2
CDR3 protein: CASSGDGGYGYTF

J gene: TRBJ2-2
V gene: TRBV12-3/TRBV12-4
CDR3 protein: CASSRDAGELFF

J gene: TRBJ1-5
V gene: TRBV12-5
CDR3 protein: CASGLVRRQLHQPQHF

J gene: TRBJ1-4
V gene: TRBV29-1
CDR3 protein: CSVEGGGATNEKLFF

J gene: TRBJ2-5
V gene: TRBV7-8
CDR3 protein: CASSLYGSWETQYF

J gene: TRBJ2-1
V gene: TRBV5-4
CDR3 protein: CASSSRDYYNEQFF

J gene: TRBJ2-7
V gene: TRBV7-3
CDR3 protein: CASSFAGGSYEQYF

J gene: TRBJ2-5
V gene: TRBV29-1
CDR3 protein: CSVRLARETQYF

J gene: TRBJ1-6
V gene: TRBV6-1
CDR3 protein: CASSDGKDSPLHF

J gene: TRBJ2-1
V gene: TRBV11-3
CDR3 protein: CASSLTTGGNEQFF

J gene: TRBJ1-1
V gene: TRBV30
CDR3 protein: CTLWGSSVRTEAFF